These T cell receptor beta chains were read from a single sample in a study of beta chain features in type 1 diabetes. Libraries were prepared by immunoSEQ multiplex PCR; TCRdb keeps only in-frame clonotypes and omits some of them. The profile shows around 400,000 clones, about 15% of them singletons. Sample: naive CD4+ T cells from blood. Receptors were obtained from a young woman in good health. The CDR3 runs from the conserved cysteine through the conserved F or W. The D gene is left open where the match is weak. Some rows have no size entry. The others give once, few or many, or a class for an expanded clone.

abundance | j_gene | v_gene | d_gene | CDR3aa | CDR3nt
. | TRBJ2-1 | TRBV6-5 | TRBD2 | CASSYGLAGGSEQFF | TGTGCCAGCAGTTACGGACTAGCGGGAGGAAGTGAGCAGTTCTTC
. | TRBJ2-1 | TRBV19 | TRBD2 | CASSIDQIGRAHNEQFF | TGTGCCAGTAGTATAGATCAAATCGGGAGGGCCCACAATGAGCAGTTCTTC
few | TRBJ2-1 | TRBV2 | TRBD2 | CASSEVASGAYNEQFF | TGTGCCAGCAGTGAAGTGGCTAGCGGCGCCTACAATGAGCAGTTCTTC
few | TRBJ1-5 | TRBV7-9 | TRBD1 | CASSLGGQGGNQPQHF | TGTGCCAGCAGCTTAGGGGGACAGGGGGGCAATCAGCCCCAGCATTTT
few | TRBJ2-7 | TRBV18 | TRBD2 | CASSPRTSGTDEQYF | TGTGCCAGCTCACCACGGACTAGCGGGACCGACGAGCAGTACTTC
few | TRBJ1-2 | TRBV9 | . | CASSVQGASGYTF | TGTGCCAGCAGCGTTCAAGGGGCGAGTGGCTACACCTTC
few | TRBJ2-1 | TRBV30 | . | CAWSGLAHEQFF | TGTGCCTGGAGTGGGCTCGCCCATGAGCAGTTCTTC
few | TRBJ1-2 | TRBV19 | TRBD1 | CASSIDREDYGYTF | TGTGCCAGTAGTATCGACAGGGAGGACTATGGCTACACCTTC
. | TRBJ2-3 | TRBV7-2 | . | CASSLGGTTNTQYF | TGTGCCAGCAGCTTAGGCGGGACCACAAATACGCAGTATTTT
. | TRBJ2-7 | TRBV5-4 | TRBD2 | CASSPPGLAAIYEQYF | TGTGCCAGCAGCCCGCCGGGACTAGCGGCTATCTACGAGCAGTACTTC
few | TRBJ2-7 | TRBV2 | . | CASSLSYEQYF | TGTGCCAGCAGTCTATCCTACGAGCAGTACTTC
few | TRBJ2-7 | TRBV15 | TRBD2 | CATSRILAGRAVYEQYF | TGTGCCACCAGCAGAATATTAGCGGGGAGGGCCGTCTACGAGCAGTACTTC
. | TRBJ2-1 | TRBV27 | TRBD2 | CASSPGQPGGRINNEQFF | TGTGCCAGCAGTCCTGGCCAACCGGGCGGGAGAATAAACAATGAGCAGTTCTTC
few | TRBJ1-4 | TRBV4-3 | TRBD1 | CASSRGQGQKLFF | TGCGCCAGCAGCCGTGGACAGGGTCAAAAACTGTTTTTT
few | TRBJ1-1 | TRBV27 | . | CASSFRSGLTEAFF | TGTGCCAGCAGTTTTCGGTCGGGTTTGACTGAAGCTTTCTTT
few | TRBJ2-1 | TRBV29-1 | TRBD2 | CSVGWLAGSYNEQFF | TGCAGCGTTGGATGGCTAGCGGGGTCCTACAATGAGCAGTTCTTC
. | TRBJ2-1 | TRBV28 | TRBD2 | CASSPTGAGGNEQFF | TGTGCCAGCAGCCCTACGGGGGCGGGAGGGAATGAGCAGTTCTTC